These T cell receptor beta chains were read from a single sample in a study of technical replicates of blood from a few donors. Generated by immunoSEQ multiplex PCR, the TCRdb table keeps only in-frame clones and is missing some. The sample lists some 94,000 clones, approximately 94% occurring once. The sample comprised T cells isolated from PBMCs. The receptors were gathered from a human donor in good health. CDR3s include the opening cysteine and the closing phenylalanine or tryptophan. Fields, in order: CDR3 protein, CDR3 DNA, V gene, J gene, clone size, D gene. The D gene is left open where the match is weak. A row's size may be missing; if present it is once, few, many or a size class.

CAIRSDTYNEQFF	TGTGCCATCAGGTCGGACACCTACAATGAGCAGTTCTTC	TRBV10-3	TRBJ2-1	NA	NA
CASSIGDSYEQYF	TGTGCCAGTAGTATAGGAGATAGCTACGAGCAGTACTTC	TRBV19	TRBJ2-7	NA	NA
CASSLGEGAEDGYTF	TGTGCCAGCAGCTTAGGCGAGGGGGCAGAAGATGGCTACACCTTC	TRBV11-1	TRBJ1-2	NA	TRBD1
CASSSGQWFF	TGTGCCAGCAGCTCAGGACAGTGGTTCTTT	TRBV7-2	TRBJ1-1	NA	NA
CASNQDSNSYEQYF	TGTGCCAGTAACCAGGACTCCAACTCCTACGAGCAGTACTTC	TRBV19	TRBJ2-7	NA	NA
CASSWEVGSSSGANVLTF	TGTGCCAGCAGTTGGGAGGTCGGCAGTAGCTCTGGGGCCAACGTCCTGACTTTC	TRBV27	TRBJ2-6	NA	NA
CASSEFSSWNTEAFF	TGTGCCAGCAGTGAATTCTCTAGCTGGAACACTGAAGCTTTCTTT	TRBV25-1	TRBJ1-1	NA	NA
CASRSVYGTGETEAFF	TGCGCCAGCAGGTCAGTTTACGGAACAGGGGAGACTGAAGCTTTCTTT	TRBV5-1	TRBJ1-1	NA	TRBD1
CASSLTGHSGNTIYF	TGTGCCAGCAGTTTGACAGGGCACTCTGGAAACACCATATATTTT	TRBV27	TRBJ1-3	NA	TRBD1
CASSLWSGPTTQYF	TGTGCCAGCAGCTTATGGAGCGGTCCGACGACCCAGTACTTC	TRBV5-6	TRBJ2-5	NA	NA
CASSGQGEYEQYF	TGTGCCAGCAGCGGACAGGGCGAGTACGAGCAGTACTTC	TRBV28	TRBJ2-7	NA	TRBD1
CASSGDSYSGNTIYF	TGTGCCAGCAGTGGGGACAGTTACTCTGGAAACACCATATATTTT	TRBV28	TRBJ1-3	NA	TRBD1
CAWSVILRNTEAFF	TGTGCCTGGAGTGTCATCTTGAGGAACACTGAAGCTTTCTTT	TRBV30	TRBJ1-1	few	NA
CASSIGTNSNQPQHF	TGTGCCAGCAGTATTGGCACAAATAGCAATCAGCCCCAGCATTTT	TRBV27	TRBJ1-5	NA	NA
CASSNVNTEAFF	TGTGCCAGCTCTAATGTGAACACTGAAGCTTTCTTT	TRBV2	TRBJ1-1	few	NA
CASSQDRTSGSQHF	TGCGCCAGCAGCCAAGATCGGACTAGCGGGAGTCAGCACTTC	TRBV4-3	TRBJ2-4	NA	TRBD2
CASSPLASGRFGEQFF	TGTGCCAGCAGTCCTCTAGCCTCCGGGAGGTTCGGGGAGCAGTTCTTC	TRBV28	TRBJ2-1	once	TRBD2
CASSLGDRGAEAFF	TGCGCCAGCAGCCTGGGGGACAGGGGCGCTGAAGCTTTCTTT	TRBV5-1	TRBJ1-1	once	TRBD1
CASSEGAGAYEQYF	TGTGCCAGCAGTGAAGGAGCAGGGGCCTACGAGCAGTACTTC	TRBV2	TRBJ2-7	once	NA
CAWRPGLAKGEQYF	TGTGCCTGGAGGCCGGGACTAGCAAAGGGCGAGCAGTACTTC	TRBV30	TRBJ2-7	NA	TRBD2
CASSEDRGSNQPQHF	TGTGCCAGCAGTGAAGACAGGGGTAGCAATCAGCCCCAGCATTTT	TRBV2	TRBJ1-5	NA	TRBD1
CASSLGLAANNEQFF	TGTGCCAGCAGCTTAGGACTAGCGGCGAACAATGAGCAGTTCTTC	TRBV5-4	TRBJ2-1	NA	TRBD2
CSARTGDTYEQYF	TGCAGCGCCCGGACAGGGGACACCTACGAGCAGTACTTC	TRBV29-1	TRBJ2-7	NA	TRBD1
CASRPGQGSSGANVLTF	TGTGCCAGCAGACCGGGACAGGGTTCCTCTGGGGCCAACGTCCTGACTTTC	TRBV27	TRBJ2-6	NA	TRBD1
CASNRGNTEAFF	TGTGCCAGTAACAGGGGGAACACTGAAGCTTTCTTT	TRBV4-2	TRBJ1-1	NA	TRBD1
CASSFSGTGSDYEQYF	TGTGCCAGCAGTTTCTCCGGGACAGGGTCAGACTACGAGCAGTACTTC	TRBV27	TRBJ2-7	NA	TRBD1
CASSYSLSGNTIYF	TGTGCCAGCAGTTACTCCCTCTCTGGAAACACCATATATTTT	TRBV6-5	TRBJ1-3	NA	NA
CASSYSLSQASYEQYF	TGTGCCAGCAGTTACTCTCTATCTCAGGCCTCATACGAGCAGTACTTC	TRBV6-5	TRBJ2-7	NA	NA
CASSASGPTGELFF	TGTGCCAGCAGTGCCTCGGGGCCCACCGGGGAGCTGTTTTTT	TRBV6-4	TRBJ2-2	NA	NA
CASSLVPRTSGKAEQYF	TGCGCCAGCAGCTTAGTCCCTCGGACTAGCGGGAAAGCCGAGCAGTACTTC	TRBV5-1	TRBJ2-7	NA	TRBD2
CASSYSNSGSTDTQYF	TGTGCCAGCAGTTACTCAAATAGCGGGAGTACAGATACGCAGTATTTT	TRBV6-7	TRBJ2-3	NA	TRBD2
CASSSFSGGNWAYNEQFF	TGCGCCAGCAGTTCATTCTCGGGGGGGAACTGGGCCTACAATGAGCAGTTCTTC	TRBV23-1	TRBJ2-1	NA	TRBD2
CASSDRSYNEQFF	TGTGCCAGCAGTGACAGGTCCTACAATGAGCAGTTCTTC	TRBV6-1	TRBJ2-1	NA	NA
CASSFGNEQFF	TGTGCCAGCAGCTTCGGTAATGAGCAGTTCTTC	TRBV7-3	TRBJ2-1	NA	NA
CASSFWDSRDEQYF	TGTGCCAGCAGCTTTTGGGACAGCAGGGACGAGCAGTACTTC	TRBV5-5	TRBJ2-7	NA	TRBD1